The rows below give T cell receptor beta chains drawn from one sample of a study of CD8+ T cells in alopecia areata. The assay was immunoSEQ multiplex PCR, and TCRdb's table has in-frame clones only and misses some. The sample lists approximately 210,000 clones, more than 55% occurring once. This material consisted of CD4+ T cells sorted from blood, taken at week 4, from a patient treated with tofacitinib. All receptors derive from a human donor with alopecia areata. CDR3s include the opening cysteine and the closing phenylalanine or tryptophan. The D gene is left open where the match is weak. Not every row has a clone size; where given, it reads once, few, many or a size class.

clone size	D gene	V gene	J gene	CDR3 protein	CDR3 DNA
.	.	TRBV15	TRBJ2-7	CATSIGAYEQYF	TGTGCCACCAGCATAGGGGCCTACGAGCAGTACTTC
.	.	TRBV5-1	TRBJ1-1	CASSLQGTAEAFF	TGCGCCAGCAGCTTGCAGGGAACTGCTGAAGCTTTCTTT
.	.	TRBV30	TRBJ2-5	CAWSVYETQYF	TGTGCCTGGAGTGTATACGAGACCCAGTACTTC
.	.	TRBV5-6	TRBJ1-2	CASSAGKGHGYTF	TGTGCCAGCAGCGCGGGGAAGGGTCATGGCTACACCTTC
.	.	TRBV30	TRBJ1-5	CAWSSGTPYQPQHF	TGTGCCTGGAGCTCCGGGACTCCATATCAGCCCCAGCATTTT
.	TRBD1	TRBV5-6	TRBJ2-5	CASSTNRGHQETQYF	TGTGCCAGCAGCACGAACAGGGGCCATCAAGAGACCCAGTACTTC
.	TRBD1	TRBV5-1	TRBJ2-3	CASSLGQDRTDTQYF	TGCGCCAGCAGCTTAGGACAGGACCGCACAGATACGCAGTATTTT
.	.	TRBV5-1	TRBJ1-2	CASKEGGNNYGYTF	TGCGCCAGCAAGGAGGGCGGGAATAACTATGGCTACACCTTC
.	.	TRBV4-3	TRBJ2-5	CASSQDRETQYF	TGCGCCAGCAGCCAAGACCGGGAGACCCAGTACTTC
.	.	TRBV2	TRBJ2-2	CASRLTAPGELFF	TGTGCCAGCAGACTGACAGCTCCCGGGGAGCTGTTTTTT
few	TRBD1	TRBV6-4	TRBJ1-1	CASSRSRGKTEAFF	TGTGCCAGCTCCCGGAGCAGGGGGAAAACTGAAGCTTTCTTT
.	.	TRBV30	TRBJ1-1	CASTSGFGLTEAFF	TGTGCCTCCACGAGCGGGTTCGGTTTGACTGAAGCTTTCTTT
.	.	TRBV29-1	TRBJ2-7	CSVGRGSLSYEQYF	TGCAGCGTTGGTCGTGGCTCGCTTTCCTACGAGCAGTACTTC
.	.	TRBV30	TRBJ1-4	CAWSVAGEKLFF	TGTGCCTGGAGTGTGGCAGGCGAAAAACTGTTTTTT
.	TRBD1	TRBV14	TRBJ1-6	CASSPGGQSPLHF	TGTGCCAGCAGCCCAGGGGGTCAATCACCCCTCCACTTT
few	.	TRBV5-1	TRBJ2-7	CASSLVAGGSYEQYF	TGCGCCAGCAGCTTGGTTGCCGGGGGCTCCTACGAGCAGTACTTC
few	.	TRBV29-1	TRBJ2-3	CSTSTDTQYF	TGCAGCACCTCTACAGATACGCAGTATTTT
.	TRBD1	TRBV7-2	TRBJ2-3	CASSTNRGMGTQYF	TGTGCCAGCAGCACAAACAGGGGGATGGGTACGCAGTATTTT
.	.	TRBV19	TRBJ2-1	CASSSTGIPGDEQFF	TGTGCCAGTAGTAGTACAGGGATCCCAGGGGATGAGCAGTTCTTC